The rows below give T cell receptor beta chains drawn from one sample of a study of T-cell memory formation after mild COVID-19. Each CDR3 protein is one row after TCRdb ran MiXCR on the 5' RACE reads. The sample comprises under 200,000 distinct CDR3 sequences, 11% of which are singletons, and more than 3.5% rests with the top ten. Sequenced material: PBMCs or a T cell subset sorted from them (not recorded which). All receptors derive from a man aged 18 to 30 who had mild COVID-19 (a few samples of this study predate the infection). Cell type and time point are not known. Both conserved end residues are part of each CDR3. The D gene is left open where the match is weak. Clone sizes are given selectively: once, few, many, or a class where the clone is expanded.

size: -
V: TRBV5-1
J: TRBJ1-1
D: -
length: 15
DNA: TGCGCCAGCAGCCGCACAGGGATGGTAGGAACTGAAGCTTTCTTT
CDR3: CASSRTGMVGTEAFF

size: many
V: TRBV5-1
J: TRBJ2-7
D: -
length: 14
DNA: TGCGCCAGCAGCTTGGATCGGAGCTCCTACGAGCAGTACTTC
CDR3: CASSLDRSSYEQYF

size: -
V: TRBV27
J: TRBJ1-5
D: -
length: 16
DNA: TGTGCCAGCAGTTTGGCCCCCAGGTCGATCAGGTGGCCCCAGCATTTT
CDR3: CASSLAPRSIRWPQHF

size: few
V: TRBV18
J: TRBJ1-2
D: TRBD1
length: 15
DNA: TGTGCCAGCTCACCTTCCAGACAGGGTTGGTATGGCTACACCTTC
CDR3: CASSPSRQGWYGYTF

size: many
V: TRBV27
J: TRBJ2-4
D: TRBD1
length: 14
DNA: TGTGCCAGCAGTGGGAAAGGGGGCGGTAACATTCAGTACTTC
CDR3: CASSGKGGGNIQYF

size: -
V: TRBV6-5
J: TRBJ2-1
D: TRBD2
length: 15
DNA: TGTGCCAGCAGTTACGGGACTAGCGTAGGCAATGAGCAGTTCTTC
CDR3: CASSYGTSVGNEQFF

size: few
V: TRBV7-7
J: TRBJ2-3
D: -
length: 13
DNA: TGTGCTAGCAGCTTAGATACCGAGAATACGCAGTATTTT
CDR3: CASSLDTENTQYF

size: few
V: TRBV7-2
J: TRBJ2-1
D: TRBD2
length: 15
DNA: TGTGCCAGCAGCTTTCTAGCGGGGGTCGACGGGGAGCAGTTCTTC
CDR3: CASSFLAGVDGEQFF

size: many
V: TRBV3-1
J: TRBJ2-7
D: -
length: 14
DNA: TGTGCCAGCAGCCAGGACCATATGGGACGCGAGCAGTACTTC
CDR3: CASSQDHMGREQYF

size: few
V: TRBV5-1
J: TRBJ2-1
D: -
length: 13
DNA: TGCGCCAGCAGCGTGACTGGATTTAATGAGCAGTTCTTC
CDR3: CASSVTGFNEQFF

size: few
V: TRBV21-1
J: TRBJ1-4
D: -
length: 16
DNA: TGTGCCAGCAGCGAGCCTAGACAGACAACTAATGAAAAACTGTTTTTT
CDR3: CASSEPRQTTNEKLFF

size: few
V: TRBV20-1
J: TRBJ2-1
D: TRBD1
length: 14
DNA: TGCAGTGCCACGGGACAGCTAACCTACAATGAGCAGTTCTTC
CDR3: CSATGQLTYNEQFF

size: few
V: TRBV4-2
J: TRBJ1-2
D: -
length: 16
DNA: TGTGCCAGCAGCCAAGATCGACGGACCGAGATCTATGGCTACACCTTC
CDR3: CASSQDRRTEIYGYTF

size: few
V: TRBV11-3
J: TRBJ2-7
D: -
length: 13
DNA: TGTGCCAGCAGCTCCCGGAATTCCTACGAGCAGTACTTC
CDR3: CASSSRNSYEQYF

size: -
V: TRBV27
J: TRBJ1-1
D: -
length: 13
DNA: TGTGCCAGCAGGACCACATGGGACACTGAAGCTTTCTTT
CDR3: CASRTTWDTEAFF

size: -
V: TRBV9
J: TRBJ2-1
D: TRBD1
length: 13
DNA: TGTGACAGCAGCGTAGTTCCGGGGACAGGGGTGTTCTTC
CDR3: CDSSVVPGTGVFF

size: few
V: TRBV20-1
J: TRBJ2-1
D: -
length: 12
DNA: TGCAGTGCCAGTGGGGCGGCGGGTGAGCAGTTCTTC
CDR3: CSASGAAGEQFF

size: -
V: TRBV12-3/TRBV12-4
J: TRBJ1-5
D: -
length: 14
DNA: TGTGCCAGCAGCCATGGACAGTTGGTTAGGCCCCAGCATTTT
CDR3: CASSHGQLVRPQHF

size: -
V: TRBV13
J: TRBJ1-4
D: TRBD1
length: 14
DNA: TGTGCCAGCAGCTTAAGGGACAGGGGCCTAAAACTGTTTTTT
CDR3: CASSLRDRGLKLFF

size: many
V: TRBV6-2/TRBV6-3
J: TRBJ2-3
D: -
length: 12
DNA: TGTGCCAGCAGGAAAGGCACAGATACGCAGTATTTT
CDR3: CASRKGTDTQYF

size: -
V: TRBV6-2/TRBV6-3
J: TRBJ2-3
D: TRBD2
length: 16
DNA: TGTGCCAGCACCCTAGGACTAGCGGGGGGGCAAGATACGCAGTATTTT
CDR3: CASTLGLAGGQDTQYF

size: few
V: TRBV12-3/TRBV12-4
J: TRBJ2-5
D: -
length: 18
DNA: TGTGCCAGCAGTTTAGGAGCATCAGGGAGAGGGCGAAAAGAGACCCAGTACTTC
CDR3: CASSLGASGRGRKETQYF

size: few
V: TRBV20-1
J: TRBJ1-5
D: -
length: 14
DNA: TGCAGTGCTAGAGGAGGGGGGGACAATCAGCCCCAGCATTTT
CDR3: CSARGGGDNQPQHF

size: few
V: TRBV4-3
J: TRBJ1-2
D: -
length: 16
DNA: TGCGCCAGCAGCCAACTCCCGGGGCAGGGGAACTATGGCTACACCTTC
CDR3: CASSQLPGQGNYGYTF

size: -
V: TRBV12-3/TRBV12-4
J: TRBJ2-1
D: TRBD2
length: 14
DNA: TGTGCCAGCAGTTTGGAGGCGGGGGGCGATGAGCAGTTCTTC
CDR3: CASSLEAGGDEQFF

size: -
V: TRBV12-3/TRBV12-4
J: TRBJ1-6
D: -
length: 12
DNA: TGTGCCAGCAGTTTGAGATACTCACCCCTCCACTTT
CDR3: CASSLRYSPLHF

size: many
V: TRBV10-3
J: TRBJ2-5
D: -
length: 17
DNA: TGTGCCATCAGTGACCCCACAGGACTAACTGGACAAGAGACCCAGTACTTC
CDR3: CAISDPTGLTGQETQYF

size: many
V: TRBV7-2
J: TRBJ2-7
D: -
length: 15
DNA: TGTGCCAGCAGCTCGCCCCGACTGGGCTCCTACGAGCAGTACTTC
CDR3: CASSSPRLGSYEQYF

size: few
V: TRBV3-1
J: TRBJ1-2
D: -
length: 13
DNA: TGTGCCAGCAGCCTCGGGTTGGGGGATGGCTACACCTTC
CDR3: CASSLGLGDGYTF

size: few
V: TRBV19
J: TRBJ1-1
D: -
length: 13
DNA: TGTGCCAGCTCGACGGAGATGAACACTGAAGCTTTCTTT
CDR3: CASSTEMNTEAFF

size: -
V: TRBV5-1
J: TRBJ2-1
D: -
length: 16
DNA: TGCGCCAGCAGCTTATATCAGGGAAGCTCCTACAATGAGCAGTTCTTC
CDR3: CASSLYQGSSYNEQFF

size: many
V: TRBV6-1
J: TRBJ2-5
D: TRBD2
length: 15
DNA: TGTGCCAGCAGCCTTAGCGGGGGGGGTCGAGGGGCCCAGTACTTC
CDR3: CASSLSGGGRGAQYF

size: -
V: TRBV4-1
J: TRBJ1-1
D: -
length: 10
DNA: TGCGCCAATGGGGGGACTGAAGCTTTCTTT
CDR3: CANGGTEAFF

size: -
V: TRBV10-3
J: TRBJ1-5
D: -
length: 13
DNA: TGTGCCATCAGTGACCCGGACGGTCAGCCCCAGCATTTT
CDR3: CAISDPDGQPQHF

size: many
V: TRBV7-2
J: TRBJ2-5
D: -
length: 13
DNA: TGTGCCAGCAGCGGTGATCCCTTGGAGACCCAGTACTTC
CDR3: CASSGDPLETQYF

size: -
V: TRBV12-3/TRBV12-4
J: TRBJ2-5
D: TRBD2
length: 16
DNA: TGTGCCAGCAGCCGCCTCACTAGCGGGGGGGGAGAGACCCAGTACTTC
CDR3: CASSRLTSGGGETQYF

size: few
V: TRBV11-2
J: TRBJ1-2
D: -
length: 15
DNA: TGTGCCAGCAGCTTAGTAGACAACGCCTGGTATGGCTACACCTTC
CDR3: CASSLVDNAWYGYTF

size: few
V: TRBV7-9
J: TRBJ1-4
D: -
length: 13
DNA: TGTGCCAGCAGCTCGGACCTTAATGAAAAACTGTTTTTT
CDR3: CASSSDLNEKLFF

size: few
V: TRBV12-3/TRBV12-4
J: TRBJ1-2
D: -
length: 14
DNA: TGTGCCAGCAGTCTCAACAGCCCTTATGGTGGCTACACCTTC
CDR3: CASSLNSPYGGYTF

size: few
V: TRBV20-1
J: TRBJ1-6
D: -
length: 12
DNA: TGCAGTGCTAGAATCGGATATTCACCCCTCCACTTT
CDR3: CSARIGYSPLHF

size: -
V: TRBV10-3
J: TRBJ2-1
D: TRBD2
length: 19
DNA: TGTGCCATCAGTGATCCTAAGACTAGCGGGGGGAGCTCCTACAATGAGCAGTTCTTC
CDR3: CAISDPKTSGGSSYNEQFF

size: few
V: TRBV29-1
J: TRBJ1-4
D: -
length: 12
DNA: TGCAGCGTTGACACAGAAAATGAAAAACTGTTTTTT
CDR3: CSVDTENEKLFF

size: -
V: TRBV7-9
J: TRBJ1-1
D: -
length: 14
DNA: TGTGCCAGCAGCTTAGGGCTCGGGGCCACTGAAGCTTTCTTT
CDR3: CASSLGLGATEAFF

size: -
V: TRBV11-3
J: TRBJ2-5
D: -
length: 14
DNA: TGTGCCAGCAGCTCAGGGAGGAAGGGAGAGACACAGTACTTC
CDR3: CASSSGRKGETQYF

size: few
V: TRBV5-1
J: TRBJ2-7
D: TRBD2
length: 15
DNA: TGCGCCAGCACCCTGGCAGGAGCGGGGGGATACGAGCAGTACTTC
CDR3: CASTLAGAGGYEQYF

size: -
V: TRBV5-1
J: TRBJ2-7
D: TRBD2
length: 15
DNA: TGCGCCAGCAGCTGGGATAGCGGGGGCAGCTACGAGCAGTACTTC
CDR3: CASSWDSGGSYEQYF